Sequencing of this T cell receptor (beta chain) was carried out in a study of OX40 agonist ivuxolimab in advanced cancers. At the level of the whole study: Ivuxolimab was a fully human IgG2 agonistic monoclonal antibody targeting the costimulatory receptor OX40 (CD134). Intravenous ivuxolimab was administered to patients every 2 weeks at six dose levels: 0.01, 0.1, 0.3, 1.5, 3 and 10 mg/kg. Of the approximately 50 patients in dose escalation, about 19 had hepatocellular carcinoma, some 15 had melanoma, 9 had renal cell carcinoma and 9 had head and neck cancer. In the dose-escalation cohort, approximately 80% of patients were male, and the mean age was around 65 years with a range of roughly 20 to 80. Patients were allowed to have had prior anti-PD-1, anti-PD-L1 or anti-CTLA-4 therapy, and about 40% of the dose-escalation patients had been treated with checkpoint inhibitors. Partial responses were achieved by three dose-escalation patients, of whom one had hepatocellular carcinoma and two had cutaneous melanoma. Peripheral TCRbeta sequencing was intended to test whether TCR sequence diversity was altered and clonal T-cell expansion was caused by ivuxolimab. The paper reports the monotherapy dose-escalation portion (N of about 47 patients) of the phase I ivuxolimab trial.

Patients with a history of autoimmune disease or receiving systemic immunosuppression were excluded from the trial. Peripheral blood for TCR sequencing was collected from all dose cohorts at baseline, on cycle 4 day 1, and on cycle 7 day 1. Samples were obtained from an open-label, multicenter, first-in-human phase I dose-escalation trial of ivuxolimab. Adults with locally advanced or metastatic melanoma, renal cell carcinoma, hepatocellular carcinoma or head and neck squamous cell carcinoma were enrolled in the trial. Before TCR sequencing, CD4+ and CD8+ T cells were separately sorted from peripheral blood. Genomic DNA was extracted from sorted cells for sequencing of the TCRbeta CDR3 region. The immunoSEQ Assay was used to sequence the TCRbeta CDR3 regions. Held by TCRdb, this immuneACCESS table contains in-frame sequences only and omits some clones. Under half of the omission traces to an unresolved V gene where checked; the cause of the rest is unknown. Within this sample are 78,000 or so clones, with 80% to 90% of them counted one time only. The ten largest account for 15% to 20% of the sample.

For CDR1 and CDR2, the germline V gene lists ENHRY and SYGVKD. The CDR3 runs 14 amino acids, cysteine and phenylalanine included. The entry retains the CDR3 DNA only, 42 bases that are in frame from base 1. V is trimmed back by 10 bases and J by 7 bases, and the junction contains 16 bases that no gene match accounts for. About this clone itself: The target of this receptor is not known. Qualities for individual bases were not recorded, and no much larger clone is one base off.

Broader findings and caveats from the paper: Partial responders in the 0.1-3.0 mg/kg groups had among the lowest normalized peripheral clonal expansion, especially among CD8+ T cells. Clonal expansion of both CD4+ and CD8+ blood T cells was observed from baseline to week 6 at doses 0.1 to 3.0 mg/kg. Low levels of normalized T-cell clonal expansion were also seen in some patients who did not respond. Antigen specificity was not determined for the clonally expanded peripheral T cells. After ivuxolimab, more expanded clones were found on average in CD8+ T cells than in CD4+ T cells.

This sequence uses TRBV10-3 and TRBJ2-7; TRBD2 fits 7 bases in the junction. This TCR derives from an adult with an advanced solid tumor such as melanoma, head and neck, liver or kidney cancer. The sample in question was CD4+ or CD8+ T cells sorted from blood, obtained in a trial of the OX40 agonist ivuxolimab. This receptor carries the CDR3 CATRESGGLGEQYF. In nucleotides, the sequence is TGTGCCACGCGGGAGTCAGGCGGACTAGGGGAGCAGTACTTC.